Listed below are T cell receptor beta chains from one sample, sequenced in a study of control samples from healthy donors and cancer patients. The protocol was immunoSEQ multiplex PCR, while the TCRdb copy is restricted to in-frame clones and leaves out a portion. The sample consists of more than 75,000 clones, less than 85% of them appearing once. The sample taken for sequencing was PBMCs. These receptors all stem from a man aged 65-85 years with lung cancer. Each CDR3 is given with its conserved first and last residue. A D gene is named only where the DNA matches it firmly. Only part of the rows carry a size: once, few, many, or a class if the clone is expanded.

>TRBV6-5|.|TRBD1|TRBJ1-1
TGTGCAGGGGGCTGGAACACTGAAGCTTTCTTT
CAGGWNTEAFF
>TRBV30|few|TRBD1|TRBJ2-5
TGTGCCTGGGCAGGACAGGAAGAGACCCAGTACTTC
CAWAGQEETQYF
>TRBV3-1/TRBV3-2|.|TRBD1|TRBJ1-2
TGTGCCAGCAGCCAAGCAGACCTCGGGACAGGGTGGCTTCACTATGGCTACACCTTC
CASSQADLGTGWLHYGYTF
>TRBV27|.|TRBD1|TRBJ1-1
TGTGCCAGCAGTTGGACAGGGAACACTGAAGCTTTCTTT
CASSWTGNTEAFF
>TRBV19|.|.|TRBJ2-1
TGTGCCAGTAGTATACAGAGGGTCAATGAGCAGTTCTTC
CASSIQRVNEQFF
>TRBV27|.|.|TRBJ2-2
TGTGCCAGCAAACCAGGTATCACCGGGGAGCTGTTTTTT
CASKPGITGELFF
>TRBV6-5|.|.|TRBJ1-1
TGTGCCAGCAGAAGGGGTATGAACACTGAAGCTTTCTTT
CASRRGMNTEAFF
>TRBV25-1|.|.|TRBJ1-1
TGTGCCAGCAGTGAATTAACGGGGATGAACACTGAAGCTTTCTTT
CASSELTGMNTEAFF
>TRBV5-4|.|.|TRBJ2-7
TGTGCCAGCAGCTTGGGCGGGACAGCTTCCTACGAGCAGTACTTC
CASSLGGTASYEQYF
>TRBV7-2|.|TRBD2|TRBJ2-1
TGTGCCAGCAGCTCCCCTCCTAGCGGGGGGCTCTACAATGAGCAGTTCTTC
CASSSPPSGGLYNEQFF
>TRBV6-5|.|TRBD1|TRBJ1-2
TGTGCCAGCGGCATAGCTCCAGGGGGCTCTGGCTACACCTTC
CASGIAPGGSGYTF
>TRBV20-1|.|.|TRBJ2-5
TGCAGTGCTCAGTCGAGGGAGACCCAGTACTTC
CSAQSRETQYF
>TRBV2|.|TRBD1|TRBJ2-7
TGTGCCAGCAGTCGACAGGGGAGCTCCTACGAGCAGTACTTC
CASSRQGSSYEQYF
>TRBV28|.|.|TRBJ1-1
TGTGCCAGCAGCAGCACTGAAGCTTTCTTT
CASSSTEAFF
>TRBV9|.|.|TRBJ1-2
TGTGCCAGCAGCGCCGCTTTTTTTGTTAGAGGCTACACCTTC
CASSAAFFVRGYTF
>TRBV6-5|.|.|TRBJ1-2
TGTGCCAGCAGTTACTCGACCAGGAACTATGGCTACACCTTC
CASSYSTRNYGYTF
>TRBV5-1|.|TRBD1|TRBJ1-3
TGCGCCAGCAGCTTTTCCGGGACAGAATCTGGAAACACCATATATTTT
CASSFSGTESGNTIYF
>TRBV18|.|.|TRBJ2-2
TGTGCCAGCTCACCACTAGAAACCACCGGGGAGCTGTTTTTT
CASSPLETTGELFF
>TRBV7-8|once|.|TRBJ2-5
TGTGCCAGCAGCTTACCCGTAAACCAAGAGACCCAGTACTTC
CASSLPVNQETQYF
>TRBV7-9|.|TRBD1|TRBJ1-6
TGTGCCAGCAGCTATGACAGGGTGAATTCACCCCTCCACTTT
CASSYDRVNSPLHF
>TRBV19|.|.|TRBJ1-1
TGTGCCAGTAGTTCCTATGCAGGAAACACTGAAGCTTTCTTT
CASSSYAGNTEAFF
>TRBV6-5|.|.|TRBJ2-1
TGTGCCAGCAAGCCGGTTCAAACCTACTACAATGAGCAGTTCTTC
CASKPVQTYYNEQFF
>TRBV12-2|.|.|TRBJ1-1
TGTGCAAGTCGCTTATCTGGACAGGAGCTGCACACTGAAGCTTTCTTT
CASRLSGQELHTEAFF
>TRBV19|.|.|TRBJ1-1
TGTGCCAGTAGTCGGACCGCCGGCTCGAACACTGAAGCTTTCTTT
CASSRTAGSNTEAFF